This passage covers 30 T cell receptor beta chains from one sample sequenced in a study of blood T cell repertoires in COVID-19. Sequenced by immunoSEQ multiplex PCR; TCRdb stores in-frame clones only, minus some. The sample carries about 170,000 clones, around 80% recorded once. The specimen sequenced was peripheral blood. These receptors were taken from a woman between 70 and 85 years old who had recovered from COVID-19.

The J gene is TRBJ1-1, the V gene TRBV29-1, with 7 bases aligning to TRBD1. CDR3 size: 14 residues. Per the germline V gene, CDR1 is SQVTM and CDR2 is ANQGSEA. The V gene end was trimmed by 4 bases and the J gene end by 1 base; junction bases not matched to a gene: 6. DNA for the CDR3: TGCAGCGTTGTGGGACAGCTGCCGAACACTGAAGCTTTCTTT. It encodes CSVVGQLPNTEAFF.

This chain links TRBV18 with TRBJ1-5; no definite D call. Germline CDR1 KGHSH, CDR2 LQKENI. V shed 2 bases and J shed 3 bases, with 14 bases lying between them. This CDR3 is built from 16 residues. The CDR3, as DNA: TGTGCCAGCTCACCAAGAGCGGGAGGGCCCAATCAGCCCCAGCATTTT. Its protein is CASSPRAGGPNQPQHF.

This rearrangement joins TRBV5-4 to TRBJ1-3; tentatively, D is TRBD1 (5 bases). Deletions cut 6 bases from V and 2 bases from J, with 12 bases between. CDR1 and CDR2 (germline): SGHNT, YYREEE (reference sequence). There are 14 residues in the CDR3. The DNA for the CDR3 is TGTGCCAGCACACCCGGGGGGACTGGAAACACCATATATTTT. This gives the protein CASTPGGTGNTIYF.

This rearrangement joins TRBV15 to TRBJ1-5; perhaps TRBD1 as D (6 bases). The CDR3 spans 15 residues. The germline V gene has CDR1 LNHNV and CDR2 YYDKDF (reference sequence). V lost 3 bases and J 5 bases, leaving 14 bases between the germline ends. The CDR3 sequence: CATSRLGGAYQPQHF. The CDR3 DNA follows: TGTGCCACCAGCAGGCTTGGGGGGGCCTATCAGCCCCAGCATTTT.

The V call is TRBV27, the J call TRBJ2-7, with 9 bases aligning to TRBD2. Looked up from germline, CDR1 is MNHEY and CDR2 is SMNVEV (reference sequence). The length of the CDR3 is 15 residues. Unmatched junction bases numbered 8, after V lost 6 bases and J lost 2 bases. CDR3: CASRVAGALPYEQYF. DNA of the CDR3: TGTGCCAGCAGGGTAGCGGGAGCGTTGCCCTACGAGCAGTACTTC.

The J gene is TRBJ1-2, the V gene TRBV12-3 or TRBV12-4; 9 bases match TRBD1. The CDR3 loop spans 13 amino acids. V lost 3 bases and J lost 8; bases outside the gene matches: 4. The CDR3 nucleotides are TGTGCCAGCAGTTTCGGAACAGGGGGCGGCTACACCTTC. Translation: CASSFGTGGGYTF.

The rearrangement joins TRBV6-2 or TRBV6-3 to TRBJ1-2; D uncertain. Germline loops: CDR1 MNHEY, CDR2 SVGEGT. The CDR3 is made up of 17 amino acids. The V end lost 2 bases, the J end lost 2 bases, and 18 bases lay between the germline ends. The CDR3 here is CASSYPLGNPTNYGYTF. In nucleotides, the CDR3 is TGTGCCAGCAGTTACCCCCTCGGGAACCCGACGAACTATGGCTACACCTTC.

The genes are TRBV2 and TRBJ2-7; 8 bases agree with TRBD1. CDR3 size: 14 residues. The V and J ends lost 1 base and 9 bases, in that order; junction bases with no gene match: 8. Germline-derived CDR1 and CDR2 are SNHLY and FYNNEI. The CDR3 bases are TGTGCCAGCAGTGAAGGGTGGCAGGGGGCGGGGCAGTACTTC. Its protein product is CASSEGWQGAGQYF.

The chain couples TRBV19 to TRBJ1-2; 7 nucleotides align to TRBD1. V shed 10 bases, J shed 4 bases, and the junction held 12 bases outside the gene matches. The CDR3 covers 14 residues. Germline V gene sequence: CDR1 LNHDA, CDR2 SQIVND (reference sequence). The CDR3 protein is CATTKDQGGYGYTF. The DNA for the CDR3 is TGTGCCACCACTAAGGACCAGGGGGGCTATGGCTACACCTTC.

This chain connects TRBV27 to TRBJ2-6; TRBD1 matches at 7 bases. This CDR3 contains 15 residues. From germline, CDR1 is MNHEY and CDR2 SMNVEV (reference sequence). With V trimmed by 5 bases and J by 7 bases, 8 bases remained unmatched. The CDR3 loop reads CASSPETGPANVLTF. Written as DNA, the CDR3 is TGTGCCAGCAGTCCAGAGACAGGGCCCGCCAACGTCCTGACTTTC.

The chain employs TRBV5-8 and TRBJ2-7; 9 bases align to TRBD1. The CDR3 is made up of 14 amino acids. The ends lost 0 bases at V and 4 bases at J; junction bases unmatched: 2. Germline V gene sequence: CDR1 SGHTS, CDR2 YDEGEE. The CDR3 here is CASSLGQGGYEQYF. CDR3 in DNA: TGTGCCAGCAGCTTGGGACAGGGGGGTTACGAGCAGTACTTC.

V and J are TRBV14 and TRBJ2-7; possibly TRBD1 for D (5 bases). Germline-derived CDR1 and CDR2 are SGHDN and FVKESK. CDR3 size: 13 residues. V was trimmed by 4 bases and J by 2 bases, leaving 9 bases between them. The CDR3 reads CASSPGHTYEQYF. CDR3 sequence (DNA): TGTGCCAGCAGCCCCGGACACACCTACGAGCAGTACTTC.

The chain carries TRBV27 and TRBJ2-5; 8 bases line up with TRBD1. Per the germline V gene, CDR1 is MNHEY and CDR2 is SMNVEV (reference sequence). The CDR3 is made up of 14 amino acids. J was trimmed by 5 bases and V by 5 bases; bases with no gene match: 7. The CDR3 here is CASSNTGGGETQYF. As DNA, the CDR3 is TGTGCCAGCAGTAACACAGGGGGTGGGGAGACCCAGTACTTC.

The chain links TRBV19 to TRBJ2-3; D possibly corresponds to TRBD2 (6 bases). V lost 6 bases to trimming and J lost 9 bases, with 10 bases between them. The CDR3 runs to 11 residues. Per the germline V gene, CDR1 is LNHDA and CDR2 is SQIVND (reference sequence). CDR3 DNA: TGTGCCAGTAGGGAGGGCGGGACGCAGTATTTT. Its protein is CASREGGTQYF.

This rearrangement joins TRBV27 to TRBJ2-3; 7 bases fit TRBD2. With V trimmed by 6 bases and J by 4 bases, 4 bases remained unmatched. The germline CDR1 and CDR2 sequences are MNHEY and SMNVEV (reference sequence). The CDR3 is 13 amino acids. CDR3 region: CASRARGADTQYF. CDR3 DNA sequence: TGTGCCAGCAGGGCCCGGGGGGCAGATACGCAGTATTTT.

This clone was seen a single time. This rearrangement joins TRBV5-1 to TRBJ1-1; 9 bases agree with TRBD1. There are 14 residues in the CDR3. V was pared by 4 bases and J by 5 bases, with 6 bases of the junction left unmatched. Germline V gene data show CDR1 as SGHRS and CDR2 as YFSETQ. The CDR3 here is CASSLQGAGTEAFF. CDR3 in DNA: TGCGCCAGCAGCCTACAGGGGGCCGGGACTGAAGCTTTCTTT.

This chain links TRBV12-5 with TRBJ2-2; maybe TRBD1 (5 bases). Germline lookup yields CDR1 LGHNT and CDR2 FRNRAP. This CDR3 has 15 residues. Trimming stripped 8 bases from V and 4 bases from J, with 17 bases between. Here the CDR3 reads CASCKGMLLTGELFF. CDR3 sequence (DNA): TGTGCTAGTTGCAAGGGGATGTTACTCACCGGGGAGCTGTTTTTT.

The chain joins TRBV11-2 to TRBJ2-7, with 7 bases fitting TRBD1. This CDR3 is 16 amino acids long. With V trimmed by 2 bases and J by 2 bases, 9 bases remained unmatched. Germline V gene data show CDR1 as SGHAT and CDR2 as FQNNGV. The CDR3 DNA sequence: TGTGCCAGCAGCTTACGGGCAGGGGGTACCCCCTACGAGCAGTACTTC. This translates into CASSLRAGGTPYEQYF.

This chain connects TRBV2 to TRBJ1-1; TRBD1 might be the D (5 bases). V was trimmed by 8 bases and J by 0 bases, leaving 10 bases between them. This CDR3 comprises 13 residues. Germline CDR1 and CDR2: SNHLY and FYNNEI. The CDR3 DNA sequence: TGTGCCAGCCGTATGGACATGAACACTGAAGCTTTCTTT. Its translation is CASRMDMNTEAFF.

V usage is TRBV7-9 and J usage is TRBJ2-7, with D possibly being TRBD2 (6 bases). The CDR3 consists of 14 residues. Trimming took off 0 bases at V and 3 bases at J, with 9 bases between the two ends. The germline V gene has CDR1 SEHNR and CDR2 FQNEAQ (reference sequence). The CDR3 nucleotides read TGTGCCAGCAGCTTAGCCGCGGGGATCTACGAGCAGTACTTC. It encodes CASSLAAGIYEQYF.

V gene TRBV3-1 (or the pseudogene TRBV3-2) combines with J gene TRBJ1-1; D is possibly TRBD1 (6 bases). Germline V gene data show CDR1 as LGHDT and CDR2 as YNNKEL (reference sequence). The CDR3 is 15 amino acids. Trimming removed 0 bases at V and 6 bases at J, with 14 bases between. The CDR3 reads CASSQDAGEGAEAFF. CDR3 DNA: TGTGCCAGCAGCCAAGATGCGGGGGAGGGGGCTGAAGCTTTCTTT.

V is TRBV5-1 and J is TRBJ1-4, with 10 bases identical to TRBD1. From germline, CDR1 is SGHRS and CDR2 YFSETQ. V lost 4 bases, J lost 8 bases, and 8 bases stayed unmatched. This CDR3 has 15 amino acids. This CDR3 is CASSARQGAREKLFF. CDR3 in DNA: TGCGCCAGCAGCGCGAGACAGGGGGCCCGGGAAAAACTGTTTTTT.

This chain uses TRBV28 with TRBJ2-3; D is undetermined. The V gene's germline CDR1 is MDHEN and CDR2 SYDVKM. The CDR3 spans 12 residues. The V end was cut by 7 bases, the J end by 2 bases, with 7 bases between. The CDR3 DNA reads TGTGCCAGCAATGAGGCCACAGATACGCAGTATTTT. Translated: CASNEATDTQYF.

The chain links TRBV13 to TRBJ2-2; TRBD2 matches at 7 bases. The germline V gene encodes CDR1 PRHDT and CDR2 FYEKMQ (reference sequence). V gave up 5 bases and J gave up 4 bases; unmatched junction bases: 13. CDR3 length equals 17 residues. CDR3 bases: TGTGCCAGCAGCCCAAAACGGATGGGAGGGCCCACCGGGGAGCTGTTTTTT. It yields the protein CASSPKRMGGPTGELFF.

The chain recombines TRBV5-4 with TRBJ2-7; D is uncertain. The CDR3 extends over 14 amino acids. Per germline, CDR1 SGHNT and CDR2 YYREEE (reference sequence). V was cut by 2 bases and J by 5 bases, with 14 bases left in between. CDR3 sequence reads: CASSFGRPRDEQYF. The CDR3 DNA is TGTGCCAGCAGCTTTGGTAGGCCCCGGGACGAGCAGTACTTC.

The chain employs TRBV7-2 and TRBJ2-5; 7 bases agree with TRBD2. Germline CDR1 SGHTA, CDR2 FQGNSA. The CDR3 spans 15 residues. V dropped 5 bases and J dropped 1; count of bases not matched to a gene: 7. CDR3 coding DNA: TGTGCCAGCAGCCCCTTAGCGGGCGTCCAAGAGACCCAGTACTTC. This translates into CASSPLAGVQETQYF.

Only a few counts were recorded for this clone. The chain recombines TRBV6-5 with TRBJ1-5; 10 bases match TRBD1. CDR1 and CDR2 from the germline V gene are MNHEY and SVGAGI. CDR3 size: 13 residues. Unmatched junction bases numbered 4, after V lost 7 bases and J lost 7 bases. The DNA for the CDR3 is TGTGCCAGCACCCCGGGACAGGGGCAGCCCCAGCATTTT. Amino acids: CASTPGQGQPQHF.

The CDR3 coding sequence is TGTGCCAGCAGTTTCGGGCTAGCGGGAGCAGATACGCAGTATTTT. Amino acids: CASSFGLAGADTQYF. This rearrangement joins TRBV28 to TRBJ2-3; 10 nucleotides match TRBD2. CDR1 and CDR2 from the germline V gene are MDHEN and SYDVKM. J lost 4 bases, V lost 3 bases, and 4 bases had no gene match. The CDR3 contains 15 residues.

The chain's CDR3 is CASSFQTGVGGYTF. The CDR3 DNA reads TGTGCCAGCAGCTTCCAGACAGGGGTCGGAGGCTACACCTTC. The rearrangement joins TRBV9 to TRBJ1-2, with 8 bases that match TRBD1. Germline loops: CDR1 SGDLS, CDR2 YYNGEE. V trimming: 4 bases; J trimming: 8 bases; junction bases outside the gene matches: 10. This CDR3 is built from 14 residues.

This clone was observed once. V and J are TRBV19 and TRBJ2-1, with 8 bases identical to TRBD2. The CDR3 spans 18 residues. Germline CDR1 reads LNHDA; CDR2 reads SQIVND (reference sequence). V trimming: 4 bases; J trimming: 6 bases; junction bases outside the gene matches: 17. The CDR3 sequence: CASSTQPLPGTSSNEQFF. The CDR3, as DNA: TGTGCCAGTAGTACCCAGCCCCTTCCCGGGACTAGTTCCAATGAGCAGTTCTTC.